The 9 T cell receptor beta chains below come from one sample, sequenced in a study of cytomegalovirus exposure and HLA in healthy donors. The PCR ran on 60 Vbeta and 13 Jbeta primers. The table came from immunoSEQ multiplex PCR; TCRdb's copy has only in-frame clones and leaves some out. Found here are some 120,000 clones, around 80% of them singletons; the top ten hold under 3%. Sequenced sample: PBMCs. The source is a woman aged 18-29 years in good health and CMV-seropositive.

DNA for the CDR3: TGTGCCAGCCCGTGGGGTCGGGGAGGAACCGGGGAGCTGTTTTTT. This sequence encodes CASPWGRGGTGELFF. The chain uses TRBV27 and TRBJ2-2; maybe TRBD2 (6 bases). The CDR3 extends over 15 amino acids. Germline V gives CDR1 MNHEY, CDR2 SMNVEV (reference sequence). V dropped 8 bases and J dropped 5 bases, with 18 bases sitting between them.

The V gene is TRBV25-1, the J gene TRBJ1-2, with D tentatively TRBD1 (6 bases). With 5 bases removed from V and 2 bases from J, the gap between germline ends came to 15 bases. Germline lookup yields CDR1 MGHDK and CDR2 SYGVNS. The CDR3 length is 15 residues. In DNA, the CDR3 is TGTGCCAGCAGTCCCCGGGACATTTACAACTATGGCTACACCTTC. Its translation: CASSPRDIYNYGYTF.

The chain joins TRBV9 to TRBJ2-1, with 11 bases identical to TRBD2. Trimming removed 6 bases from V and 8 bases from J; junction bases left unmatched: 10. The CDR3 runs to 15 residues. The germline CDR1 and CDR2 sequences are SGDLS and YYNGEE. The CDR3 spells CASTRIAGGVDEQFF. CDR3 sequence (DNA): TGTGCCAGCACCCGGATAGCGGGGGGGGTCGATGAGCAGTTCTTC.

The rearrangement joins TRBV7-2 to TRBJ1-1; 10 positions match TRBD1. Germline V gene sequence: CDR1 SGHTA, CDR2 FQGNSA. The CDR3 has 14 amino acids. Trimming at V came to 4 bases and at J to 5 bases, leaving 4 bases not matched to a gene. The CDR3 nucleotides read TGTGCCAGCAGCTCGGGACAGGGGAGAACTGAAGCTTTCTTT. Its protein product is CASSSGQGRTEAFF.

This CDR3 is CASSEWGEYQPQHF. The CDR3 coding sequence is TGTGCCAGCAGTGAATGGGGGGAATATCAGCCCCAGCATTTT. The V gene is TRBV25-1, the J gene TRBJ1-5; a weak D match, TRBD1 (5 bases). This CDR3 is built from 14 residues. CDR1 MGHDK and CDR2 SYGVNS come from the germline V gene. V gave up 1 base and J gave up 5 bases, with 9 bases separating them.

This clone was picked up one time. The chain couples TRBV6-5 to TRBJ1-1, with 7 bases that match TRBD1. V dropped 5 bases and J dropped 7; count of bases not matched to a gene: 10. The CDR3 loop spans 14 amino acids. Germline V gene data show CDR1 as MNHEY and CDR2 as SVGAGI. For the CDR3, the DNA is TGTGCCAGCAGTCCACCGGGACAGAAGGTTGAAGCTTTCTTT. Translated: CASSPPGQKVEAFF.

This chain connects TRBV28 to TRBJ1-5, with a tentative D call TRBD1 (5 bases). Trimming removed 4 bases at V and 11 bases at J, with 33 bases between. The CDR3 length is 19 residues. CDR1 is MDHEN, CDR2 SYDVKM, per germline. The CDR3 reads CASSSPQGIAISPSMSQHF. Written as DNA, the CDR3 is TGTGCCAGCAGTTCCCCGCAGGGTATAGCAATCAGCCCCAGCATGTCCCAGCATTTT. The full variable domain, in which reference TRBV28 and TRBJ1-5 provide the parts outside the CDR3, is DVKVTQSSRYLVKRTGEKVFLECVQDMDHENMFWYRQDPGLGLRLIYFSYDVKMKEKGDIPEGYSVSREKKERFSLILESASTNQTSMYLCASSSPQGIAISPSMSQHFGDGTRLSIL.

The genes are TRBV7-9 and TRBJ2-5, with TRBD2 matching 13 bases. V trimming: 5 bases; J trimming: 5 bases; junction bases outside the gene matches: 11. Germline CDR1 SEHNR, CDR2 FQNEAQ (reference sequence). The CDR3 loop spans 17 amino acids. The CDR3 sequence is CASSQTSGGPAHETQYF. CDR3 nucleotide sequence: TGTGCCAGCAGCCAGACTAGCGGGGGGCCCGCCCACGAGACCCAGTACTTC.

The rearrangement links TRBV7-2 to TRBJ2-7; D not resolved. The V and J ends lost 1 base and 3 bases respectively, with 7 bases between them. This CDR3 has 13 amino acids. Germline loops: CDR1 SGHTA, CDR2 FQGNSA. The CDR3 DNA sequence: TGTGCCAGCAGCTTAGAAGCTATCTACGAGCAGTACTTC. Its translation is CASSLEAIYEQYF.